Given below is one TCR beta chain in context. Data came from immunoSEQ multiplex PCR; TCRdb stores just in-frame clones and leaves some out. The sample lists approximately 30,000 clones; 75% to 90% were seen once. This sample stems from a study of T cell changes during pregnancy in multiple sclerosis. The sequence was obtained from a female donor with multiple sclerosis, enrolled in a pregnancy study. Sample: CD4+ T cells from peripheral blood mononuclear cells, taken in the second trimester of pregnancy.

CDR3 DNA: TGTGCCAGCAGCGGTGGGACAGGGCTTAACTATGGCTACACCTTC. Translated: CASSGGTGLNYGYTF. This sequence joins TRBV5-8 and TRBJ1-2; 9 bases map to TRBD1. Germline V CDR1 and CDR2: SGHTS, YDEGEE. The trim removed 4 bases at V and 1 base at J, leaving 5 bases unmatched. CDR3 length: 15 amino acids.